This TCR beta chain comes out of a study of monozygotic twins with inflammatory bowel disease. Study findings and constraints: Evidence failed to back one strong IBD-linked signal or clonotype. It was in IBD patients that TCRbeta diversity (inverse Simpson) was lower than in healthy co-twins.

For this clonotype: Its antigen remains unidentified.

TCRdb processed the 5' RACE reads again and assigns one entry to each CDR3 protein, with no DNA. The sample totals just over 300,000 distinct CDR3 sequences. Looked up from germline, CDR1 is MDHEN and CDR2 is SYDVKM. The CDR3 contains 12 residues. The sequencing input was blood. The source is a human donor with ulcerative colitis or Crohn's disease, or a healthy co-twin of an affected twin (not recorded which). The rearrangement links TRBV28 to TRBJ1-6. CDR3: CASSLRSSPLHF.